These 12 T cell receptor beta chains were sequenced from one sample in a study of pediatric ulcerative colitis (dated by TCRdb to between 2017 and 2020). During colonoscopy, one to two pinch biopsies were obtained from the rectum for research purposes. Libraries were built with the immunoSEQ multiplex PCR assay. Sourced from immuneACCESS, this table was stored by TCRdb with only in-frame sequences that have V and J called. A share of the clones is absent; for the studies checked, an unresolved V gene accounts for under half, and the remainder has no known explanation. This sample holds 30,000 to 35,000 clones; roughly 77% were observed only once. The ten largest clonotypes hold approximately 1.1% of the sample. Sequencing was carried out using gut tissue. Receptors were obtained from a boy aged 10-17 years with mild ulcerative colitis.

The CDR3 reads CASSRLSPEAFF. Here the CDR3 DNA reads TGTGCCAGTAGTCGACTTTCTCCTGAAGCTTTCTTT. The chain combines TRBV7-2 with TRBJ1-1, with no clear D. The CDR3 is made up of 12 amino acids. Germline V gene lookup returns CDR1 SGHTA and CDR2 FQGNSA. Deletions cut 9 bases from V and 6 bases from J, with 14 bases between.

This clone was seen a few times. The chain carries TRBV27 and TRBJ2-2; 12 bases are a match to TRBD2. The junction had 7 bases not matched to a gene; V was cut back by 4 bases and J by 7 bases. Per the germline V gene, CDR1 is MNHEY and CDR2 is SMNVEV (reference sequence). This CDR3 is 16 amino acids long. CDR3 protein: CASSWLAGGLHGELFF. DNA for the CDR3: TGTGCCAGCAGTTGGCTAGCGGGGGGGCTACACGGGGAGCTGTTTTTT.

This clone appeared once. CDR3 DNA: TGTGCCAGTAGTACTCCTCGGACAGGGGCCTATGGCTACACCTTC. Its translation is CASSTPRTGAYGYTF. The chain combines TRBV19 with TRBJ1-2; 9 bases map to TRBD1. The V gene end was trimmed by 4 bases and the J gene end by 4 bases; junction bases not matched to a gene: 7. The CDR3 loop spans 15 amino acids. Germline CDR1 and CDR2: LNHDA and SQIVND (reference sequence).

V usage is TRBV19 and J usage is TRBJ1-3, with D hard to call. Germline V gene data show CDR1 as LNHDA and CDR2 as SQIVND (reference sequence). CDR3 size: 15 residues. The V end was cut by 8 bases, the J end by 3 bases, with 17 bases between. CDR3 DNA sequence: TGTGCCAGTTCTAAGAGGACGAGAGTTGGAAACACCATATATTTT. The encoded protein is CASSKRTRVGNTIYF. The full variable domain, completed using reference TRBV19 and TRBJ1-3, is DGGITQSPKYLFRKEGQNVTLSCEQNLNHDAMYWYRQDPGQGLRLIYYSQIVNDFQKGDIAEGYSVSREKKESFPLTVTSAQKNPTAFYLCASSKRTRVGNTIYFGEGSWLTVV.

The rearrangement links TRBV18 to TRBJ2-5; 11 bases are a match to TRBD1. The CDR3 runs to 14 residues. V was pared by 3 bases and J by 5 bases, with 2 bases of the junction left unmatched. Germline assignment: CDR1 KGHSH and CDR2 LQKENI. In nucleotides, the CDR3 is TGTGCCAGCTCACCCGGGACAGGGGGTGAGACCCAGTACTTC. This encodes CASSPGTGGETQYF.

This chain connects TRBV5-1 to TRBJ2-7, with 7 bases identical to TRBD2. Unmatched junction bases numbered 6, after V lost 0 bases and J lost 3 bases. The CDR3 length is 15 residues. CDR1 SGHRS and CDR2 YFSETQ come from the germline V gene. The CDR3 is CASSLEGRGYYEQYF. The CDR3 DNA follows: TGCGCCAGCAGCTTGGAAGGGAGGGGCTACTACGAGCAGTACTTC. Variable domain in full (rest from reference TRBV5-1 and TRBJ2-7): KAGVTQTPRYLIKTRGQQVTLSCSPISGHRSVSWYQQTPGQGLQFLFEYFSETQRNKGNFPGRFSGRQFSNSRSEMNVSTLELGDSALYLCASSLEGRGYYEQYFGPGTRLTVT.

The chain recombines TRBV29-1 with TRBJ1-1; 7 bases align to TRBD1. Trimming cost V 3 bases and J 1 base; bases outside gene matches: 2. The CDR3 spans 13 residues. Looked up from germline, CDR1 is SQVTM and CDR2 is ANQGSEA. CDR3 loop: CSVENRGNTEAFF. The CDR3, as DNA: TGCAGCGTTGAGAACAGGGGGAACACTGAAGCTTTCTTT.

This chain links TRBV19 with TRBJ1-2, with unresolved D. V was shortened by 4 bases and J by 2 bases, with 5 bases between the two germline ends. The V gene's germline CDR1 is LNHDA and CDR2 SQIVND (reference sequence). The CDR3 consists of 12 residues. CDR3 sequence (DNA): TGTGCCAGTAGTAACCCCAACTATGGCTACACCTTC. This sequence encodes CASSNPNYGYTF. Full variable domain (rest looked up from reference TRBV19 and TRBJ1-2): DGGITQSPKYLFRKEGQNVTLSCEQNLNHDAMYWYRQDPGQGLRLIYYSQIVNDFQKGDIAEGYSVSREKKESFPLTVTSAQKNPTAFYLCASSNPNYGYTFGSGTRLTVV.

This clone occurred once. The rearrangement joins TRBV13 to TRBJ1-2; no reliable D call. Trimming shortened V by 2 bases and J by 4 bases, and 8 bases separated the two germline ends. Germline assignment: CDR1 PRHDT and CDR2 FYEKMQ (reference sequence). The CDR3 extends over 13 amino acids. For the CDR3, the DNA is TGTGCCAGCAGCTTATCAGAGGGCTATGGCTACACCTTC. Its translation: CASSLSEGYGYTF.

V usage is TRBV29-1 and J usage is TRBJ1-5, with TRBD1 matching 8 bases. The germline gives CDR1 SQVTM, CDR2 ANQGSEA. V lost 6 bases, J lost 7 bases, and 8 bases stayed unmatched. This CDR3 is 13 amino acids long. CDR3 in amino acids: CSVAPGQDQPQHF. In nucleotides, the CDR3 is TGCAGCGTCGCCCCGGGACAGGACCAGCCCCAGCATTTT. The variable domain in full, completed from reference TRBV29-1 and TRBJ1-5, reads SAVISQKPSRDICQRGTSLTIQCQVDSQVTMMFWYRQQPGQSLTLIATANQGSEATYESGFVIDKFPISRPNLTFSTLTVSNMSPEDSSIYLCSVAPGQDQPQHFGDGTRLSIL.

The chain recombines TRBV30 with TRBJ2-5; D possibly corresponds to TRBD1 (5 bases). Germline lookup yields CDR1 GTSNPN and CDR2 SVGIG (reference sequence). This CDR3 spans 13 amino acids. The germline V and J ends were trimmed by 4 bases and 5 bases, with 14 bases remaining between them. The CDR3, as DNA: TGTGCCTGGAATGAGGCAGGGCCGGAGACCCAGTACTTC. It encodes CAWNEAGPETQYF.

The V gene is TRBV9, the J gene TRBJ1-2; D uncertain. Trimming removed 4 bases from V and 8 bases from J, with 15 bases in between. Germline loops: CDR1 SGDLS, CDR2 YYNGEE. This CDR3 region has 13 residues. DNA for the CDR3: TGTGCCAGCAGCCCCCTTCCCCGGAGGGGCTACACCTTC. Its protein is CASSPLPRRGYTF. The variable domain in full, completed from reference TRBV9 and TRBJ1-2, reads DSGVTQTPKHLITATGQRVTLRCSPRSGDLSVYWYQQSLDQGLQFLIQYYNGEERAKGNILERFSAQQFPDLHSELNLSSLELGDSALYFCASSPLPRRGYTFGSGTRLTVV.